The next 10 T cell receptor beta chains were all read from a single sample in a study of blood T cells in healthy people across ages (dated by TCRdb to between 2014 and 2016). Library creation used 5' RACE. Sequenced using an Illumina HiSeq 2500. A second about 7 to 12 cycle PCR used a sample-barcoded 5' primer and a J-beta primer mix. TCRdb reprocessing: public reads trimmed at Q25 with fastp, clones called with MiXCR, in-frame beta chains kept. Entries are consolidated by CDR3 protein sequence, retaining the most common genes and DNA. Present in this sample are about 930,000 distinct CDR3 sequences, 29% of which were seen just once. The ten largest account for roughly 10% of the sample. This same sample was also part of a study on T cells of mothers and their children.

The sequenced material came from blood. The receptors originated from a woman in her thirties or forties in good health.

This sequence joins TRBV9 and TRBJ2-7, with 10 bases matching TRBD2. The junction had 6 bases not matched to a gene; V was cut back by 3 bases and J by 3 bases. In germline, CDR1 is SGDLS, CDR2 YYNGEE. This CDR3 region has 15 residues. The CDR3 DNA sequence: TGTGCCAGCAGCGCAACTAGCGGGGCCTACTACGAGCAGTACTTC. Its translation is CASSATSGAYYEQYF.

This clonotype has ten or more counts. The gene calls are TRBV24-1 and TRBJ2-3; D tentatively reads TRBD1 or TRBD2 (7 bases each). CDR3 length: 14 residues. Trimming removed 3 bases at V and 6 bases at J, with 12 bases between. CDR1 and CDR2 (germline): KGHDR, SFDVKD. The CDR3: CATSDNRGGDTQYF. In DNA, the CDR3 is TGTGCCACCAGTGATAACAGGGGAGGGGATACGCAGTATTTT.

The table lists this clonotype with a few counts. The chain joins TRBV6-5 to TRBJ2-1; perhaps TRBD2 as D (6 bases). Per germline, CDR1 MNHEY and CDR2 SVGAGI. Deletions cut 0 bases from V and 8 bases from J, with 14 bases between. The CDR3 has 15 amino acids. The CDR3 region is CASSYSRSGVYEQFF. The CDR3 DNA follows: TGTGCCAGCAGTTACTCAAGATCGGGGGTCTATGAGCAGTTCTTC.

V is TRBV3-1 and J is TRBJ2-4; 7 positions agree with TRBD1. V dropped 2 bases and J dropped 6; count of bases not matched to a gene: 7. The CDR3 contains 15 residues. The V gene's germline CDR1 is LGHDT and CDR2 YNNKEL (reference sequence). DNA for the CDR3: TGTGCCAGCAGCCAATGGGACAGTTCGGGAAACATTCAGTACTTC. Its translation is CASSQWDSSGNIQYF.

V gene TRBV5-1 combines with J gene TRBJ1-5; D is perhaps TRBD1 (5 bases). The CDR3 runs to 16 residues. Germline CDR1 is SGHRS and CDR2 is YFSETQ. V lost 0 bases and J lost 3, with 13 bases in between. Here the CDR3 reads CASSLVPVDNNQPQHF. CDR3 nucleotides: TGCGCCAGCAGCTTGGTTCCCGTGGACAACAATCAGCCCCAGCATTTT. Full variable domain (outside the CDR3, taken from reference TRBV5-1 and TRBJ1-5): KAGVTQTPRYLIKTRGQQVTLSCSPISGHRSVSWYQQTPGQGLQFLFEYFSETQRNKGNFPGRFSGRQFSNSRSEMNVSTLELGDSALYLCASSLVPVDNNQPQHFGDGTRLSIL.

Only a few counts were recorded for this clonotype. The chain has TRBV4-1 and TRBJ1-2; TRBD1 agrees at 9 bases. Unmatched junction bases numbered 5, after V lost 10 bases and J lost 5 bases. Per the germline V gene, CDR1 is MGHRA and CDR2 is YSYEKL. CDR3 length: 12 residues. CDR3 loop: CATSGTGYGYTF. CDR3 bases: TGCGCCACGAGTGGGACAGGGTATGGCTACACCTTC.

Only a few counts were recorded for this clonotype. The CDR3 bases are TGCGCCAGCAGCTTGTGGGGTATACCTGAAGCTTTCTTT. It is translated as CASSLWGIPEAFF. This chain connects TRBV5-1 to TRBJ1-1; D is unclear. Germline CDR1 is SGHRS and CDR2 is YFSETQ. The V and J ends lost 1 base and 6 bases respectively, with 10 bases between them. This CDR3 region has 13 residues.

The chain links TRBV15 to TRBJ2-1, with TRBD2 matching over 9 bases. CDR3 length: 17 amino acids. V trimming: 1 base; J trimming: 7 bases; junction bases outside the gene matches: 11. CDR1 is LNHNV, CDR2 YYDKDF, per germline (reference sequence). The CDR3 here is CATSRVSAGGPQNEQFF. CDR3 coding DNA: TGTGCCACCAGCAGAGTATCGGCGGGGGGGCCTCAAAATGAGCAGTTCTTC.

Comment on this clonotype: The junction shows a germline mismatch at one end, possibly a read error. CDR3: CASNPSGGARTETQYF. In DNA form, the CDR3 reads TGCGCCAGCAACCCTAGCGGGGGGGCCCGAACGGAGACCCAGTACTTC. V gene TRBV7-2 combines with J gene TRBJ2-5, with 12 bases fitting TRBD2. The CDR3 extends over 16 amino acids. Germline CDR1 is SGHTA and CDR2 is FQGNSA.

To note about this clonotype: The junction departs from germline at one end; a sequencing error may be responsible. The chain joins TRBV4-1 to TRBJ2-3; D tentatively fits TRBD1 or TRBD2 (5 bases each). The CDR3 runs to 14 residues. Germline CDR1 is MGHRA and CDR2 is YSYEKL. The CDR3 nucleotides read TGTGCCAGCAGCCAAGACGGGGCCACAGATACGCAGTATTTT. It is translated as CASSQDGATDTQYF.